The T cell receptor (beta chain) described here comes from a study of blood T cell repertoires in COVID-19. As for the study in general: From T cells, B-cell-depleted T cells, or PBMCs came the material, which was cDNA or gDNA.

Participants came from about 23 US areas, aged about 18 to 89 years. Recovery meant two consecutive negative NP/OP PCR tests, professional clearance, or resolved symptoms. The CDR3 consists of 16 residues. The V gene lost 4 bases and the J gene lost 0 bases, with 14 bases spanning the gap. The germline CDR1 and CDR2 sequences are SGDLS and YYNGEE. This clone has only a few counts. Method: immunoSEQ multiplex PCR; TCRdb's copy keeps in-frame clones and lacks some. The data contain some 150,000 clones, roughly 80% of them seen just once; the ten biggest clones take up 4.4%. This sequence originates from a woman in her forties or fifties who had recovered from COVID-19. Sequencing was performed on PBMCs or T cells enriched from blood (not recorded which). The V gene is TRBV9, the J gene TRBJ1-5, with a possible D match to TRBD1 (6 bases). CDR3 residues: CASSPEGTSSNQPQHF. CDR3 sequence (DNA): TGTGCCAGCAGCCCCGAAGGGACATCTAGCAATCAGCCCCAGCATTTT.